The rows below give T cell receptor beta chains drawn from one sample of a study of T-cell reconstitution after alpha-beta-depleted transplantation in children. TCRdb re-called the PCR reads with MiXCR, one entry per CDR3 protein. Of 350,000 to 450,000 distinct CDR3 sequences listed, about a fifth are singletons. Source: PBMCs from the stem cell graft donor, taken from the stem cell graft. The receptors derive from a human donor who donated a stem cell graft to a child with acute myeloid leukemia. CDR3s include the opening cysteine and the closing phenylalanine or tryptophan. The D gene is left open where the match is weak. Clone size is shown for a subset of rows, as once, few, many or a class of expanded clone.

D: -
J: TRBJ2-1
V: TRBV5-1
size: few
DNA: TGCGCCAGCAGCTTGGATCTGGGCCACAATGAGCAGTTCTTC
CDR3: CASSLDLGHNEQFF

D: -
J: TRBJ2-3
V: TRBV12-3/TRBV12-4
size: few
DNA: TGTGCCAGCAGTTTTTCTTCCCGTCCTAGCACAGATACGCAGTATTTT
CDR3: CASSFSSRPSTDTQYF

D: TRBD2
J: TRBJ2-7
V: TRBV7-2
size: -
DNA: TGTGCCAGCAGCCCCTACGGGGGGTTCAGATACGAGCAGTACTTC
CDR3: CASSPYGGFRYEQYF

D: -
J: TRBJ2-7
V: TRBV4-1
size: -
DNA: TGCGCCAGAAGGACAGACTCCTACGAGCAGTACTTC
CDR3: CARRTDSYEQYF

D: TRBD1
J: TRBJ2-7
V: TRBV5-1
size: many
DNA: TGCGCCAGCAGTACACTACAGGGGGCGTACGAGCAGTACTTC
CDR3: CASSTLQGAYEQYF

D: -
J: TRBJ2-7
V: TRBV15
size: -
DNA: TGTGCCACCAGCAGAGATAGGGCAGGGAGCCATTTTTTATCCTACGAGCAGTACTTC
CDR3: CATSRDRAGSHFLSYEQYF

D: -
J: TRBJ2-7
V: TRBV2
size: -
DNA: TGTGCCAGCAGTGAAACGGCATCATATGAGCAGTACTTC
CDR3: CASSETASYEQYF

D: TRBD2
J: TRBJ2-3
V: TRBV20-1
size: many
DNA: TGCAGTGCTAGCCTCCAGAGCGGGAGGACTAATACGCAGTATTTT
CDR3: CSASLQSGRTNTQYF

D: -
J: TRBJ2-4
V: TRBV25-1
size: -
DNA: TGTGCCAGCAGTGAAGTTGGCAGGGCGGGGATTCAGTACTTC
CDR3: CASSEVGRAGIQYF

D: -
J: TRBJ2-3
V: TRBV12-3/TRBV12-4
size: few
DNA: TGTGCCAGCAGTTTATTAGCAGGGATGCGCGCAGATACGCAGTATTTT
CDR3: CASSLLAGMRADTQYF

D: TRBD1
J: TRBJ1-4
V: TRBV28
size: few
DNA: TGTGCCAGCAAAACGGGACAGATTAATGAAAAACTGTTTTTT
CDR3: CASKTGQINEKLFF

D: -
J: TRBJ2-7
V: TRBV12-3/TRBV12-4
size: few
DNA: TGTGCCAGCAGTTCTACAGGGTCTGGGGAGCAGTACTTC
CDR3: CASSSTGSGEQYF

D: TRBD1
J: TRBJ2-5
V: TRBV12-3/TRBV12-4
size: -
DNA: TGTGCCAGCAGTACTACGACAGGGGGGGGAGAGACCCAGTACTTC
CDR3: CASSTTTGGGETQYF

D: -
J: TRBJ2-7
V: TRBV21-1
size: few
DNA: TGTGCCAGCAGCAAAGGGGAAGGTCGGCAGACCTACGAGCAGTACTTC
CDR3: CASSKGEGRQTYEQYF

D: -
J: TRBJ1-1
V: TRBV15
size: few
DNA: TGTGCCACCAGCAGAGTATGGCGCAGAGGGAACACTGAAGCTTTCTTT
CDR3: CATSRVWRRGNTEAFF

D: TRBD1
J: TRBJ2-5
V: TRBV28
size: -
DNA: TGTGCCAGCCTCCCTCCTTACGGACAGGGCGTTCTACAGACCCAGTACTTC
CDR3: CASLPPYGQGVLQTQYF

D: TRBD2
J: TRBJ2-1
V: TRBV6-2/TRBV6-3
size: few
DNA: TGTGCCAGCCTGGGGCTAGCGGGAGGCGATGAGCAGTTCTTC
CDR3: CASLGLAGGDEQFF

D: TRBD2
J: TRBJ2-1
V: TRBV7-9
size: -
DNA: TGTGCCAGCAGTCCAGCGGGAGGGGCTAACAATGAGCAGTTCTTC
CDR3: CASSPAGGANNEQFF

D: -
J: TRBJ2-1
V: TRBV20-1
size: -
DNA: TGCAGTGCTAGAGATGGTAGGACAGAAAACAATGAGCAGTTCTTC
CDR3: CSARDGRTENNEQFF

D: TRBD2
J: TRBJ2-3
V: TRBV5-1
size: -
DNA: TGCGCCAGCGGATCTAGCGGGAGGGGCACAGATACGCAGTATTTT
CDR3: CASGSSGRGTDTQYF

D: -
J: TRBJ2-1
V: TRBV20-1
size: -
DNA: TGCAGTGCTAGGATGGGAGGTGAGCAGTTCTTC
CDR3: CSARMGGEQFF

D: TRBD2
J: TRBJ2-1
V: TRBV12-3/TRBV12-4
size: few
DNA: TGTGCCAGCAGTTTTTTTTGGACTAGCGACGAGCAGTTCTTC
CDR3: CASSFFWTSDEQFF

D: TRBD1
J: TRBJ1-5
V: TRBV10-3
size: few
DNA: TGTGCCACCGAGACAGGGGTCGGAAGCAATCAGCCCCAGCATTTT
CDR3: CATETGVGSNQPQHF

D: -
J: TRBJ1-5
V: TRBV15
size: few
DNA: TGTGCCACCAGCAAGGGACACTCCAATCAGCCCCAGCATTTT
CDR3: CATSKGHSNQPQHF

D: -
J: TRBJ2-2
V: TRBV25-1
size: few
DNA: TGTGCCAGCAATGAGAACACCGGGGAGCTGTTTTTT
CDR3: CASNENTGELFF

D: TRBD1
J: TRBJ1-5
V: TRBV11-3
size: -
DNA: TGTGCCAGCAGCTTAGGACAGGGACCCTATAGCAATCAGCCCCAGCATTTT
CDR3: CASSLGQGPYSNQPQHF

D: TRBD2
J: TRBJ2-1
V: TRBV7-6
size: -
DNA: TGTGCCAGCAGCCCAGCGGGAGGATACTACAATGAGCAGTTCTTC
CDR3: CASSPAGGYYNEQFF

D: -
J: TRBJ2-3
V: TRBV7-6
size: many
DNA: TGTGCCAGCAGCTTAACCCCTCCAGATACGCAGTATTTT
CDR3: CASSLTPPDTQYF